The next 22 T cell receptor beta chains were all read from a single sample in a study of blood T cell repertoires in COVID-19. Generated by immunoSEQ multiplex PCR, the TCRdb table keeps only in-frame clones and is missing some. In the table there are approximately 170,000 clones, 80% to 90% of which are singletons. Sequencing used peripheral blood. Receptor source: an older woman with acute or convalescent COVID-19.

The chain combines TRBV5-1 with TRBJ1-5, with D uncertain. There are 13 residues in the CDR3. In germline, CDR1 is SGHRS, CDR2 YFSETQ. The V gene lost 4 bases and the J gene lost 2 bases, with 7 bases spanning the gap. CDR3 coding DNA: TGCGCCAGCAGCCCCGAGGGCAATCAGCCCCAGCATTTT. Its protein product is CASSPEGNQPQHF.

V usage is TRBV18 and J usage is TRBJ1-5; TRBD1 agrees at 7 bases. The CDR3 consists of 15 residues. With 4 bases clipped from V and 6 bases from J, the junction kept 9 bases outside the gene matches. CDR1 and CDR2 (germline): KGHSH, LQKENI. The CDR3 nucleotides are TGTGCCAGCTCACGAACTCAGGGGGTAGGTCAGCCCCAGCATTTT. This gives the protein CASSRTQGVGQPQHF.

The genes are TRBV7-2 and TRBJ1-3; D is unresolved. This CDR3 has 15 residues. Germline V gives CDR1 SGHTA, CDR2 FQGNSA. Trimming left V 5 bases short and J 4 bases short, with 15 bases between. DNA for the CDR3: TGTGCCAGCAGCGCCGGCCCCGAGAGGGGAAACACCATATATTTT. Translated, it gives CASSAGPERGNTIYF.

The chain recombines TRBV28 with TRBJ2-1, with no clear D. This CDR3 has 12 residues. V was shortened by 1 base and J by 9 bases, with 7 bases between the two germline ends. The germline V gene encodes CDR1 MDHEN and CDR2 SYDVKM. The CDR3 region is CASSLSTAEQFF. CDR3 bases: TGTGCCAGCAGTTTATCAACTGCTGAGCAGTTCTTC.

This clone was counted between two and nine times. J is TRBJ1-1 and V is TRBV3-1 (or the pseudogene TRBV3-2), with 7 bases aligning to TRBD1. The CDR3 spans 15 residues. In germline, CDR1 is LGHDT, CDR2 YNNKEL (reference sequence). The V and J ends lost 4 bases and 4 bases, in that order; junction bases with no gene match: 9. The CDR3 is CASSPRQGGGTEAFF. The CDR3 DNA follows: TGTGCCAGCAGCCCCCGACAGGGTGGGGGCACTGAAGCTTTCTTT.

The chain recombines TRBV7-9 with TRBJ2-7; 7 bases fit TRBD2. Germline V gene data show CDR1 as SEHNR and CDR2 as FQNEAQ (reference sequence). The CDR3 length is 13 residues. J gave up 3 bases and V 5 bases, and 4 bases lay outside the gene matches. CDR3 protein: CASSRLAGYEQYF. CDR3 DNA sequence: TGTGCCAGCAGCCGACTAGCTGGCTACGAGCAGTACTTC.

This clone was picked up a small number of times. The genes are TRBV4-3 and TRBJ1-5; D unresolved. V was cut by 0 bases and J by 2 bases, with 11 bases left in between. CDR1 is LGHNA, CDR2 YSLEER, per germline. The CDR3 loop spans 16 amino acids. The DNA of the CDR3 is TGCGCCAGCAGCCAAGATAGGCGGGGTGGCAATCAGCCCCAGCATTTT. This encodes CASSQDRRGGNQPQHF.

This chain uses TRBV19 with TRBJ1-1; no definite D call. The CDR3 runs 15 residues. Germline assignment: CDR1 LNHDA and CDR2 SQIVND (reference sequence). V lost 3 bases and J 0 bases, leaving 11 bases between the germline ends. The CDR3 protein is CASSIFLTMNTEAFF. The CDR3 DNA reads TGTGCCAGTAGTATCTTCCTAACCATGAACACTGAAGCTTTCTTT.

The chain uses TRBV4-1 and TRBJ2-1, with 9 nucleotides matching TRBD2. The germline gives CDR1 MGHRA, CDR2 YSYEKL. Trimming removed 6 bases from V and 8 bases from J; junction bases left unmatched: 14. This CDR3 has 16 amino acids. In DNA, the CDR3 is TGCGCCAGCAGTTTGGCAGGGCGGGGGGGCCGTGATGAGCAGTTCTTC. It codes for CASSLAGRGGRDEQFF.

This chain joins TRBV4-2 and TRBJ1-1; D is unclear. This CDR3 region has 18 residues. The germline V gene has CDR1 LGHNA and CDR2 YNFKEQ. V lost 4 bases to trimming and J lost 0 bases, with 21 bases between them. This CDR3 reads CASSLQPLKRIMNTEAFF. CDR3 nucleotides: TGTGCCAGCAGCCTACAGCCGTTAAAACGAATCATGAACACTGAAGCTTTCTTT.

In its sample, this clone was seen a few times. The CDR3: CASSLVQGGWTEAFF. CDR3 DNA: TGTGCCAGCAGCTTAGTACAGGGTGGATGGACTGAAGCTTTCTTT. The chain joins TRBV7-6 to TRBJ1-1; a possible D gene is TRBD1 (6 bases). V was pared by 1 base and J by 5 bases, with 14 bases between. The germline V gene has CDR1 SGHVS and CDR2 FNYEAQ. The CDR3 is 15 amino acids. The full variable domain, its missing parts supplied by reference TRBV7-6 and TRBJ1-1, is GAGVSQSPRYKVTKRGQDVALRCDPISGHVSLYWYRQALGQGPEFLTYFNYEAQQDKSGLPNDRFSAERPEGSISTLTIQRTEQRDSAMYRCASSLVQGGWTEAFFGQGTRLTVV.

The chain couples TRBV24-1 to TRBJ2-2; 10 positions match TRBD2. The CDR3 runs to 17 residues. Looked up from germline, CDR1 is KGHDR and CDR2 is SFDVKD. The junction had 9 bases not matched to a gene; V was cut back by 4 bases and J by 5 bases. In DNA form, the CDR3 reads TGTGCCACCAGTGACAATGGACTAGCGGAGGCAACCGGGGAGCTGTTTTTT. Translating gives CATSDNGLAEATGELFF.

The rearrangement uses TRBV19 and TRBJ2-3; D perhaps matches TRBD2 (6 bases). CDR1 is LNHDA and CDR2 is SQIVND in the germline V gene (reference sequence). V lost 8 bases to trimming and J lost 5 bases, with 14 bases between them. The CDR3 is made up of 13 amino acids. As DNA, the CDR3 is TGTGCCAGTGGGGCGGGGCGGGGAGATACGCAGTATTTT. It is translated as CASGAGRGDTQYF.

The chain couples TRBV12-5 to TRBJ2-2; D is perhaps TRBD2 (6 bases). CDR1 and CDR2 (germline): LGHNT, FRNRAP. The V end lost 4 bases, the J end lost 1 base, and 10 bases lay between the germline ends. The CDR3 spans 15 residues. This CDR3 is CASGSQEGNTGELFF. CDR3 bases: TGTGCTAGTGGTTCACAGGAGGGGAACACCGGGGAGCTGTTTTTT.

On this clone: Distinct nucleotide sequences in the sample also encode this CDR3. The chain recombines TRBV7-8 with TRBJ2-7; D is unresolved. CDR1 is SGHVS and CDR2 is FQNEAQ in the germline V gene. V was trimmed by 1 base and J by 1 base, leaving 5 bases between them. This CDR3 has 13 amino acids. The CDR3 region is CASSLVQSYEQYF. CDR3 in DNA: TGTGCCAGCAGCTTAGTTCAGTCCTACGAGCAGTACTTC. Full variable domain (missing parts from reference TRBV7-8 and TRBJ2-7): GAGVSQSPRYKVAKRGQDVALRCDPISGHVSLFWYQQALGQGPEFLTYFQNEAQLDKSGLPSDRFFAERPEGSVSTLKIQRTQQEDSAVYLCASSLVQSYEQYFGPGTRLTVT.

CDR3 in DNA: TGTGCCAGCAGCTTGGGACTCATATCCTACAATGAGCAGTTCTTC. This encodes CASSLGLISYNEQFF. This chain connects TRBV5-4 to TRBJ2-1; no definite D call. CDR3 length: 15 residues. Per the germline V gene, CDR1 is SGHNT and CDR2 is YYREEE (reference sequence). The ends were cut back, 0 bases at V and 1 base at J, with 8 bases in the middle.

The chain uses TRBV6-5 and TRBJ2-7; TRBD2 matches at 11 bases. The CDR3 is 15 amino acids. J lost 2 bases, V lost 6 bases, and 6 bases had no gene match. CDR1 is MNHEY, CDR2 SVGAGI, per germline. The CDR3 DNA follows: TGTGCCAGCAGAATTGGGACTAGCGGCACCTACGAGCAGTACTTC. This codes for CASRIGTSGTYEQYF.

This chain joins TRBV19 and TRBJ1-3; no clear D gene. V lost 5 bases and J 0 bases, leaving 8 bases between the germline ends. Germline CDR1 is LNHDA and CDR2 is SQIVND (reference sequence). The CDR3 has 14 residues. The CDR3 protein is CASSRPSSGNTIYF. The CDR3 nucleotides read TGTGCCAGTAGTCGTCCCAGCTCTGGAAACACCATATATTTT.

V and J are TRBV4-3 and TRBJ1-4, with TRBD1 matching over 8 bases. This CDR3 is built from 16 residues. With V trimmed by 4 bases and J by 5 bases, 9 bases remained unmatched. Germline CDR1 reads LGHNA; CDR2 reads YSLEER. The CDR3 DNA sequence: TGCGCCAGCAGCCTATATAAGACAGGGGTGAATGAAAAACTGTTTTTT. Translated: CASSLYKTGVNEKLFF.

The genes are TRBV28 and TRBJ1-5, with 8 nucleotides matching TRBD1. Germline V gene data show CDR1 as MDHEN and CDR2 as SYDVKM. The CDR3 covers 15 residues. V lost 2 bases and J lost 5; bases outside the gene matches: 5. CDR3 DNA: TGTGCCAGCAGTTTACTCGGACAGGGCGATCAGCCCCAGCATTTT. Residues: CASSLLGQGDQPQHF.

V and J are TRBV6-6 and TRBJ1-5, with TRBD1 matching 8 bases. This CDR3 is 17 amino acids long. The V gene's germline CDR1 is MNHNY and CDR2 SVGAGI (reference sequence). Unmatched junction bases numbered 10, after V lost 5 bases and J lost 1 base. CDR3 coding DNA: TGTGCCAGCAGTCGAGACAGGGGATTCCCCAGCAATCAGCCCCAGCATTTT. Residues: CASSRDRGFPSNQPQHF.

This clone has only one observation. One end of the junction is discordant with germline, which a read error may explain. The chain joins TRBV7-7 to TRBJ2-7; 7 bases line up with TRBD1. CDR1 SSHAT and CDR2 FNYEAQ come from the germline V gene (reference sequence). CDR3 size: 14 residues. CDR3 protein: CASSLGTESYEQYF. CDR3 sequence (DNA): TGTGCTAGCAGCTTAGGGACAGAGTCCTACGAGCAGTACTTC. Full variable domain (rest looked up from reference TRBV7-7 and TRBJ2-7): GAGVSQSPRYKVTKRGQDVTLRCDPISSHATLYWYQQALGQGPEFLTYFNYEAQPDKSGLPSDRFSAERPEGSISTLTIQRTEQRDSAMYRCASSLGTESYEQYFGPGTRLTVT.